These 25 T cell receptor gamma chains were all obtained from the same sample, sequenced in a study of gamma-delta chains in newborns, infants, children. TCRdb reanalysed the reads via CATT. The sample has around 2,700 gamma-chain clones, about 47% seen once; the top ten hold 4.6%. Sequencing used blood. Receptors were obtained from a child who was a newborn, infant or young child, either healthy, febrile or measles-vaccinated (not recorded which).

On this clone: A junction end diverges from the germline sequence, so it may reflect a read error. The chain joins TRGV3 to TRGJ1 or TRGJ2. In the absence of a J gene in TCRdb, the DNA was matched to germline to assign it here. The CDR3 has 14 amino acids. The germline gives CDR1 VTNTFY, CDR2 YDVSTARD (reference sequence). In DNA form, the CDR3 reads TGTGCCGCCTGGGACAGGCGGGATTATTATAAGAAACTCTTT. Translation: CAAWDRRDYYKKLF.

This clone rates as large. J is TRGJ1 or TRGJ2 and V is TRGV3. The J gene is absent in TCRdb and was assigned here via DNA matching to germline. Per the germline V gene, CDR1 is VTNTFY and CDR2 is YDVSTARD (reference sequence). The CDR3 totals 14 residues. With 0 bases clipped from V and 4 bases from J, the junction kept 6 bases outside the gene matches. DNA of the CDR3: TGTGCCACCTGGGACAGGCCCTTGTATTATAAGAAACTCTTT. Its translation: CATWDRPLYYKKLF.

This clone appeared a few times. The chain employs TRGV2 and TRGJ1 or TRGJ2. Germline matching of the DNA provided the J gene here, since TCRdb leaves it blank. Germline CDR1 is EGSNGY and CDR2 is YDSYNSKV. The V segment lost 0 bases and the J segment 11 bases; nucleotides outside the gene matches: 1. There are 10 residues in the CDR3. The CDR3, as DNA: TGTGCCACCTGGGACGGGGAGAAACTCTTT. It translates to CATWDGEKLF.

In its sample, this clone was seen a few times. The chain carries TRGV4 and TRGJ1 or TRGJ2. Because TCRdb records no J gene, it was assigned here through a match of the DNA to germline. CDR3 length: 11 residues. Germline assignment: CDR1 EGSTGY and CDR2 YDSYTSSV. V shed 4 bases, J shed 4 bases, and the junction held 1 base outside the gene matches. CDR3 coding DNA: TGTGCCACCTGGGAATATTATAAGAAACTCTTT. This translates into CATWEYYKKLF.

This clone came up a few times. At the DNA level, this CDR3 is encoded by other sequences in the same sample as well. CDR3 nucleotides: TGTGCCACCTGGGATGGGCGAGGGTATAAGAAACTCTTT. It encodes CATWDGRGYKKLF. The rearrangement links TRGV4 to TRGJ1 or TRGJ2. TCRdb carries no J gene annotation; the J gene was assigned here by matching the DNA with germline. CDR3 length: 13 amino acids. V shed 0 bases and J 7 bases; nucleotides not matched to a gene: 6. Germline V CDR1 and CDR2: EGSTGY, YDSYTSSV.

J is TRGJ1 or TRGJ2 and V is TRGV2. TCRdb leaves out the J gene; it was filled in here by matching the DNA to germline. The CDR3 loop spans 11 amino acids. Germline V lookup: CDR1 EGSNGY, CDR2 YDSYNSKV. Trimming at V came to 11 bases and at J to 6 bases, leaving 10 bases not matched to a gene. CDR3 loop: CASGDGYKKLF. CDR3 in DNA: TGTGCCAGCGGGGACGGTTATAAGAAACTCTTT.

The V and J genes are TRGV4 and TRGJP2. As TCRdb names no J gene, one was assigned here on the basis of a DNA match to germline. Germline V gene lookup returns CDR1 EGSTGY and CDR2 YDSYTSSV. The V segment lost 4 bases and the J segment 8 bases; nucleotides outside the gene matches: 4. The CDR3 runs to 12 residues. CDR3 DNA: TGTGCCACCTGGGAAGGGGATTGGATCAAGACGTTT. This sequence encodes CATWEGDWIKTF.

In regard to this clone: At the DNA level, this CDR3 is encoded by other sequences in the same sample as well. The rearrangement joins TRGV4 to TRGJ1 or TRGJ2. TCRdb carries no J gene annotation; the J gene was assigned here by matching the DNA with germline. The trim removed 0 bases at V and 4 bases at J, leaving 3 bases unmatched. Germline values: CDR1 EGSTGY, CDR2 YDSYTSSV. This CDR3 is 13 amino acids long. This CDR3 reads CATWDGPYYKKLF. The DNA of the CDR3 is TGTGCCACCTGGGATGGGCCCTATTATAAGAAACTCTTT.

Only a few counts were recorded for this clone. This rearrangement joins TRGV2 to TRGJ1 or TRGJ2. The J gene is not listed in TCRdb, so it was assigned here from a DNA match to germline. CDR1 and CDR2 (germline): EGSNGY, YDSYNSKV. J was trimmed by 3 bases and V by 1 base; bases with no gene match: 6. The CDR3 contains 14 residues. The CDR3 bases are TGTGCCACCTGGGACGGACCCCCTTATTATAAGAAACTCTTT. Its protein product is CATWDGPPYYKKLF.

As for this clone: A much larger clone differs by one base, so this may be a read error. The chain carries TRGV2 and TRGJ1 or TRGJ2. Matching the DNA to germline supplied the J gene, which TCRdb does not give. CDR1 EGSNGY and CDR2 YDSYNSKV come from the germline V gene. The CDR3 sequence is 13 residues long. V shed 3 bases, J shed 8 bases, and the junction held 10 bases outside the gene matches. CDR3 sequence reads: CATWDTQWDKKLF. In DNA, the CDR3 is TGTGCCACCTGGGACACTCAGTGGGATAAGAAACTCTTT.

In its sample, this clone was seen a few times. This sequence joins TRGV3 and TRGJ1 or TRGJ2. TCRdb does not report a J gene; here it was assigned by matching the DNA to germline references. V gave up 0 bases and J gave up 5 bases; unmatched junction bases: 7. The germline V gene encodes CDR1 VTNTFY and CDR2 YDVSTARD (reference sequence). The CDR3 consists of 14 residues. CDR3: CATWDRLVNYKKLF. The CDR3 region has the DNA TGTGCCACCTGGGACAGGCTCGTGAATTATAAGAAACTCTTT.

Details on this clone: A read error may explain this, as a much larger clone is one base away. The chain has TRGV4 and TRGJ1 or TRGJ2. The J gene was not available in TCRdb and was assigned here by matching the DNA to germline segments. CDR3 size: 11 residues. J was trimmed by 12 bases and V by 0 bases; bases with no gene match: 5. Looked up from germline, CDR1 is EGSTGY and CDR2 is YDSYTSSV. CDR3 sequence: CATWDGSWKLF. The CDR3 coding sequence is TGTGCCACCTGGGATGGGTCGTGGAAACTCTTT.

This rearrangement joins TRGV4 to TRGJ1 or TRGJ2. The J gene is absent in TCRdb and was assigned here via DNA matching to germline. J lost 3 bases, V lost 0 bases, and 5 bases had no gene match. This CDR3 region has 14 residues. The germline CDR1 and CDR2 sequences are EGSTGY and YDSYTSSV. Here the CDR3 DNA reads TGTGCCACCTGGGATGGGCCCTTTTATTATAAGAAACTCTTT. Encoded protein: CATWDGPFYYKKLF.

The V gene is TRGV5, the J gene TRGJ1 or TRGJ2. J gave up 3 bases and V 0 bases, and 8 bases lay outside the gene matches. CDR1 VINAFY and CDR2 YDVSNSKD come from the germline V gene. CDR3 length: 15 amino acids. CDR3 in amino acids: CATWDRPEVYYKKLF. The DNA for the CDR3 is TGTGCCACCTGGGACAGGCCTGAAGTTTATTATAAGAAACTCTTT.

As for this clone: An end of the junction does not agree with germline; a read error may underlie this. The CDR3 region has the DNA TGTGCCGCCTGGGACAGGCGTGGGAAACTCTTT. This sequence encodes CAAWDRRGKLF. J is TRGJ1 or TRGJ2 and V is TRGV3. Here the J gene came from matching the DNA to germline, since TCRdb omits it. Germline CDR1 VTNTFY, CDR2 YDVSTARD (reference sequence). This CDR3 has 11 residues.

About this clone: This may arise from a read error, as a much more abundant clone is one base away. The chain is built from TRGV4 and TRGJ1 or TRGJ2. TCRdb records no J gene; here it was assigned by comparing the DNA to germline. The germline CDR1 and CDR2 sequences are EGSTGY and YDSYTSSV. J was trimmed by 3 bases and V by 0 bases; bases with no gene match: 2. This CDR3 has 13 amino acids. The CDR3 protein is CATWDGSYYKKLF. In nucleotides, the CDR3 is TGTGCCACCTGGGATGGGAGTTATTATAAGAAACTCTTT.

This clone was picked up a small number of times. Other DNA sequences in the same sample also yield this CDR3. The chain is built from TRGV2 and TRGJ1 or TRGJ2. TCRdb gives no J gene; it was assigned here by matching the DNA to germline. Germline CDR1 is EGSNGY and CDR2 is YDSYNSKV. V was pared by 0 bases and J by 12 bases, with 8 bases of the junction left unmatched. The CDR3 runs to 12 residues. The DNA for the CDR3 is TGTGCCACCTGGGACGGGCCGGTGGGGAAACTCTTT. Amino acids: CATWDGPVGKLF.

V is TRGV5 and J is TRGJ1 or TRGJ2. Here the J gene came from matching the DNA to germline, since TCRdb omits it. Germline CDR1 and CDR2: VINAFY and YDVSNSKD. The ends lost 0 bases at V and 5 bases at J; junction bases unmatched: 10. This CDR3 is 15 amino acids long. The CDR3 sequence: CATWDRPDLHYKKLF. CDR3 in DNA: TGTGCCACCTGGGACAGGCCGGATTTGCATTATAAGAAACTCTTT.

This clone has more than one count but fewer than ten. Within the sample, other DNA sequences also encode this same CDR3. The J gene is TRGJ1 or TRGJ2, the V gene TRGV3. As TCRdb names no J gene, one was assigned here on the basis of a DNA match to germline. This CDR3 is built from 15 residues. Germline CDR1 is VTNTFY and CDR2 is YDVSTARD (reference sequence). Trimming cost V 4 bases and J 7 bases; bases outside gene matches: 16. CDR3 amino acids: CATWEADLGGYKKLF. The DNA of the CDR3 is TGTGCCACCTGGGAAGCCGACCTTGGGGGATATAAGAAACTCTTT.

The chain links TRGV3 to TRGJ1 or TRGJ2. Germline matching of the DNA provided the J gene here, since TCRdb leaves it blank. Trimming took 0 bases from V and 8 from J; bases not matched to a gene: 4. CDR3 length: 12 residues. The germline V gene has CDR1 VTNTFY and CDR2 YDVSTARD (reference sequence). The CDR3 sequence is CATWDRTDKKLF. CDR3 bases: TGTGCCACCTGGGACAGGACGGATAAGAAACTCTTT.

This clone was observed a few times. The chain uses TRGV4 and TRGJ1 or TRGJ2. Matching the DNA to germline supplied the J gene, which TCRdb does not give. J lost 7 bases, V lost 2 bases, and 5 bases had no gene match. Germline CDR1 and CDR2: EGSTGY and YDSYTSSV. CDR3 length equals 12 residues. The chain's CDR3 is CATWDVGYKKLF. CDR3 DNA sequence: TGTGCCACCTGGGATGTTGGATATAAGAAACTCTTT.

V gene TRGV4 combines with J gene TRGJP2. TCRdb supplies no J gene; here it was assigned by aligning the nucleotide sequence to germline. CDR3 length equals 15 residues. J gave up 3 bases and V 2 bases, and 6 bases lay outside the gene matches. Germline lookup yields CDR1 EGSTGY and CDR2 YDSYTSSV. CDR3 coding DNA: TGTGCCACCTGGGATGACCCCGGTAGTGATTGGATCAAGACGTTT. Translating gives CATWDDPGSDWIKTF.

V gene TRGV9 combines with J gene TRGJ1 or TRGJ2. TCRdb supplies no J gene; here it was assigned by aligning the nucleotide sequence to germline. CDR3 length equals 11 residues. Germline CDR1 GITISATS, CDR2 ISYDGTV (reference sequence). V gave up 9 bases and J gave up 7 bases; unmatched junction bases: 9. The CDR3 spells CALGELYKKLF. The CDR3 nucleotides read TGTGCCTTGGGTGAGTTATATAAGAAACTCTTT.

This clone has more than one count but fewer than ten. Other nucleotide sequences from this sample produce the same CDR3. CDR3 DNA sequence: TGTGCCACCTGGGACCGTTATTATAAGAAACTCTTT. Amino acid sequence: CATWDRYYKKLF. This chain joins TRGV3 and TRGJ1 or TRGJ2. Because TCRdb records no J gene, it was assigned here through a match of the DNA to germline. With 3 bases clipped from V and 3 bases from J, the junction kept 2 bases outside the gene matches. Germline V gene sequence: CDR1 VTNTFY, CDR2 YDVSTARD (reference sequence). The CDR3 contains 12 residues.

Turning to this clone: Different DNA sequences within this sample yield the same CDR3. The V and J genes are TRGV4 and TRGJP2. The J gene is absent in TCRdb and was assigned here via DNA matching to germline. Looked up from germline, CDR1 is EGSTGY and CDR2 is YDSYTSSV. The CDR3 totals 13 residues. The junction had 6 bases not matched to a gene; V was cut back by 3 bases and J by 8 bases. CDR3: CATWDPLDWIKTF. Here the CDR3 DNA reads TGTGCCACCTGGGATCCTCTAGATTGGATCAAGACGTTT.